The 8 T cell receptor beta chains listed next were all sequenced from one sample in a study of T cell responses to AZD1222 COVID-19 vaccine. TCRdb's table, derived via immunoSEQ multiplex PCR, lists solely in-frame clones and lacks some. The data hold over 45,000 clones, with around 89% observed a single time. The source material was peripheral blood, sampled 28 days after the second AZD1222 dose. The source is an adult who received the AZD1222 COVID-19 vaccine.

The chain is built from TRBV29-1 and TRBJ1-1; D perhaps matches TRBD1 (6 bases). The CDR3 runs to 13 residues. CDR1 SQVTM and CDR2 ANQGSEA come from the germline V gene. V lost 0 bases and J 1 base, leaving 6 bases between the germline ends. In nucleotides, the CDR3 is TGCAGCGTTGAAGAACAGGGGAACACTGAAGCTTTCTTT. This encodes CSVEEQGNTEAFF. Together with reference TRBV29-1 and TRBJ1-1, the CDR3 gives the full variable domain: SAVISQKPSRDICQRGTSLTIQCQVDSQVTMMFWYRQQPGQSLTLIATANQGSEATYESGFVIDKFPISRPNLTFSTLTVSNMSPEDSSIYLCSVEEQGNTEAFFGQGTRLTVV.

The CDR3 sequence is CASSDGRALYNEQFF. The CDR3 bases are TGTGCCAGCAGTGATGGGCGGGCCCTTTACAATGAGCAGTTCTTC. The chain recombines TRBV2 with TRBJ2-1; D is perhaps TRBD2 (5 bases). CDR1 is SNHLY, CDR2 FYNNEI, per germline. This CDR3 has 15 amino acids. With 3 bases removed from V and 4 bases from J, the gap between germline ends came to 13 bases.

The chain is built from TRBV5-6 and TRBJ2-6, with 9 bases lining up with TRBD1. Germline CDR1 SGHDT, CDR2 YYEEEE. The V gene end was trimmed by 4 bases and the J gene end by 2 bases; junction bases not matched to a gene: 4. The CDR3 is made up of 16 amino acids. As DNA, the CDR3 is TGTGCCAGCAGCCAACAGGGGGCAGCTGGGGCCAACGTCCTGACTTTC. Encoded protein: CASSQQGAAGANVLTF.

The chain joins TRBV6-1 to TRBJ1-6; D might be TRBD1 (5 bases). Germline V gene sequence: CDR1 MNHNS, CDR2 SASEGT. V lost 2 bases to trimming and J lost 10 bases, with 12 bases between them. The CDR3 consists of 14 residues. This chain's CDR3 is CASSEMGGSSPLHF. The CDR3 region has the DNA TGTGCCAGCAGTGAAATGGGGGGATCCTCACCCCTCCACTTT.

The rearrangement joins TRBV12-3 or TRBV12-4 to TRBJ1-4, with TRBD1 as a possible D gene (6 bases). The CDR3 covers 13 residues. Trimming pared 5 bases from V and 8 bases from J, leaving 12 bases between. The CDR3 region is CASSPGTWEKLFF. The CDR3 DNA is TGTGCCAGCAGTCCAGGGACATGGGAAAAACTGTTTTTT.

The chain recombines TRBV3-1 (or the pseudogene TRBV3-2) with TRBJ2-7, with TRBD1 as a possible D gene (5 bases). V was cut by 4 bases and J by 0 bases, with 10 bases left in between. This CDR3 region has 14 residues. Looked up from germline, CDR1 is LGHDT and CDR2 is YNNKEL (reference sequence). CDR3: CASSRGPISYEQYF. In DNA form, the CDR3 reads TGTGCCAGCAGCCGGGGCCCGATCTCCTACGAGCAGTACTTC.

This clone was seen just once. The chain recombines TRBV5-4 with TRBJ2-5; D perhaps matches TRBD2 (5 bases). The CDR3 contains 15 residues. Germline-derived CDR1 and CDR2 are SGHNT and YYREEE (reference sequence). Trimming shortened V by 4 bases and J by 4 bases, and 17 bases separated the two germline ends. The CDR3 DNA follows: TGTGCCAGCAGCGTCAGCGGTGGCCCCCCAGAGACCCAGTACTTC. It yields the protein CASSVSGGPPETQYF.

J is TRBJ2-1 and V is TRBV11-2, with D possibly being TRBD2 (5 bases). V was clipped by 5 bases and J by 0 bases, with 11 bases between them. This CDR3 comprises 15 residues. Looked up from germline, CDR1 is SGHAT and CDR2 is FQNNGV. CDR3 DNA: TGTGCCAGCAGCCCCACGGGGATCTCCTACAATGAGCAGTTCTTC. Residues: CASSPTGISYNEQFF.